These 8 T cell receptor beta chains originate from one sample sequenced in a study of CD8 T cells in Susac syndrome. RNA was extracted with the RNeasy kit, and a quantity of roughly 0.5 to 1 ug was reverse transcribed using random hexamers. In TCRdb, the immunoSEQ multiplex PCR reads were re-called with MiXCR into one record per CDR3 protein. This sample carries approximately 54,000 distinct CDR3 sequences, roughly 94% of them seen once, and the ten largest clones take less than 0.8%. The material sequenced was CD8+ T cells from PBMCs. The origin of the receptors is a human donor with Susac syndrome.

The V gene is TRBV3-1, the J gene TRBJ2-2; D possibly corresponds to TRBD1 (5 bases). This CDR3 contains 14 residues. Germline CDR1 and CDR2: LGHDT and YNNKEL (reference sequence). V lost 4 bases, J lost 7 bases, and 13 bases lay in between. The CDR3 DNA is TGTGCCAGCAGCCCGAGCCCAGGGAACGGGGAGCTGTTTTTT. This encodes CASSPSPGNGELFF.

The V and J genes are TRBV27 and TRBJ1-2, with a weak D call TRBD1 (5 bases). V was cut by 5 bases and J by 4 bases, with 20 bases left in between. CDR3 length equals 16 residues. CDR1 is MNHEY and CDR2 is SMNVEV in the germline V gene (reference sequence). This chain's CDR3 is CASSLAVSQGAYGYTF. For the CDR3, the DNA is TGTGCCAGCAGTCTTGCCGTTAGCCAGGGTGCCTATGGCTACACCTTC.

The chain has TRBV6-6 and TRBJ2-5; a possible D gene is TRBD1 (6 bases). The CDR3 contains 15 residues. The germline CDR1 and CDR2 sequences are MNHNY and SVGAGI (reference sequence). V lost 1 base, J lost 1 base, and 10 bases lay in between. The DNA of the CDR3 is TGTGCCAGCAGTTACTATGGACAGAGCCAAGAGACCCAGTACTTC. Translation gives CASSYYGQSQETQYF.

V usage is TRBV5-1 and J usage is TRBJ2-5; 9 bases are a match to TRBD2. V was clipped by 4 bases and J by 5 bases; unmatched bases: 9. Germline V gene sequence: CDR1 SGHRS, CDR2 YFSETQ. The CDR3 spans 15 residues. Here the CDR3 reads CASSEASGVTETQYF. In nucleotides, the CDR3 is TGCGCCAGCAGCGAAGCTAGCGGGGTCACTGAGACCCAGTACTTC.

This rearrangement joins TRBV29-1 to TRBJ2-1; D is unresolved. The CDR3 length is 10 residues. The germline gives CDR1 SQVTM, CDR2 ANQGSEA. Deletions cut 7 bases from V and 10 bases from J, with 11 bases between. The CDR3 spells CSAGGSEQFF. DNA of the CDR3: TGCAGCGCTGGTGGTAGCGAGCAGTTCTTC.

The sample holds one count of this clonotype. V gene TRBV15 combines with J gene TRBJ2-3; possible D gene TRBD2, 5 bases. The CDR3 runs to 16 residues. Germline V gives CDR1 LNHNV, CDR2 YYDKDF (reference sequence). V dropped 0 bases and J dropped 0 bases, with 10 bases sitting between them. The CDR3: CATSRDYGESTDTQYF. The CDR3, as DNA: TGTGCCACCAGCAGAGATTACGGGGAGAGCACAGATACGCAGTATTTT.

The V call is TRBV20-1, the J call TRBJ2-2; no definite D call. Trimming left V 7 bases short and J 3 bases short, with 9 bases between. The CDR3 has 12 residues. CDR1 is DFQATT, CDR2 SNEGSKA, per germline (reference sequence). CDR3 coding DNA: TGCAGTGGGTCCGGAGACACCGGGGAGCTGTTTTTT. Translation gives CSGSGDTGELFF.

V gene TRBV3-1 combines with J gene TRBJ2-4; D unclear. Germline V gives CDR1 LGHDT, CDR2 YNNKEL (reference sequence). V was cut by 3 bases and J by 1 base, with 16 bases left in between. The length of the CDR3 is 17 residues. The CDR3 here is CASSQLKSRVAKNIQYF. CDR3 nucleotide sequence: TGTGCCAGCAGCCAGCTCAAATCCCGGGTCGCCAAAAACATTCAGTACTTC. The entire variable domain, with the rest obtained from reference TRBV3-1 and TRBJ2-4, is as follows: DTAVSQTPKYLVTQMGNDKSIKCEQNLGHDTMYWYKQDSKKFLKIMFSYNNKELIINETVPNRFSPKSPDKAHLNLHINSLELGDSAVYFCASSQLKSRVAKNIQYFGAGTRLSVL.